This T cell receptor (beta chain) was captured in a study of OX40 agonist ivuxolimab in advanced cancers. Study results and limitations: Near-lowest levels of clonal expansion characterized partial responders at 0.1-3.0 mg/kg.

A word on this clone: Its antigen is unknown.

Only in-frame clones appear in the TCRdb table, and some are missing; sequencing was by immunoSEQ multiplex PCR. The table shows roughly 61,000 clones, with 88% occurring only once. The sample was CD4+ or CD8+ T cells sorted from blood, taken in a trial of the OX40 agonist ivuxolimab. This TCR derives from an adult with an advanced solid tumor such as melanoma, head and neck, liver or kidney cancer.

CDR3 sequence (DNA): TGTGCCAGCAGTTCTATAACTAGCGGCACAGATACGCAGTATTTT. Protein sequence: CASSSITSGTDTQYF. The V call is TRBV6-1, the J call TRBJ2-3; TRBD2 aligns across 7 bases. Per the germline V gene, CDR1 is MNHNS and CDR2 is SASEGT. V shed 5 bases and J 1 base; nucleotides not matched to a gene: 6. This CDR3 is 15 amino acids long.